One and the same sample provided the 18 T cell receptor beta chains below, sequenced in a study of shared clonotypes between healthy human individuals. Measured with immunoSEQ multiplex PCR; TCRdb has only the in-frame clones, and not every one. The repertoire holds about 640,000 clones, with roughly 70% as singletons. The source material was memory CD4+ T cells sorted from blood. Subset in this sample: CD45RA-negative fraction. All receptors come from a young woman in good health.

V usage is TRBV5-4 and J usage is TRBJ2-3; perhaps TRBD2 as D (5 bases). The germline CDR1 and CDR2 sequences are SGHNT and YYREEE (reference sequence). Between the trimmed V and J ends, which lost 1 base and 0 bases, there was a span of 9 bases. The CDR3 length is 15 residues. CDR3 sequence reads: CASSLSGYSTDTQYF. Written as DNA, the CDR3 is TGTGCCAGCAGCTTGAGCGGATATAGCACAGATACGCAGTATTTT.

This clone has more than one count but fewer than ten. This rearrangement joins TRBV27 to TRBJ2-7, with D possibly matching TRBD1 (6 bases). In germline, CDR1 is MNHEY, CDR2 SMNVEV (reference sequence). Deletions cut 6 bases from V and 3 bases from J, with 18 bases between. This CDR3 has 15 residues. CDR3 sequence: CASRWDGTGSYEQYF. The DNA for the CDR3 is TGTGCCAGCAGGTGGGATGGTACAGGGAGCTACGAGCAGTACTTC.

This clone was seen at least ten times. The same CDR3 also results from other DNA sequences found in this sample. This chain uses TRBV18 with TRBJ1-1, with a tentative D call TRBD1 (5 bases). Trimming left V 6 bases short and J 1 base short, with 12 bases between. CDR1 and CDR2 (germline): KGHSH, LQKENI. This CDR3 has 14 amino acids. The CDR3 bases are TGTGCCAGCTCTTCCTCCGGGGGGAACACTGAAGCTTTCTTT. This translates into CASSSSGGNTEAFF.

The chain is built from TRBV9 and TRBJ2-3; 8 bases match TRBD2. This CDR3 contains 14 residues. Losses at the gene ends were 4 bases for V and 7 bases for J; bases not matched to a gene: 8. Germline assignment: CDR1 SGDLS and CDR2 YYNGEE. CDR3 region: CASSSGSGSYTQYF. Written as DNA, the CDR3 is TGTGCCAGCAGCTCGGGAAGCGGGAGTTATACGCAGTATTTT.

The rearrangement joins TRBV25-1 to TRBJ2-1; 12 bases are shared with TRBD2. The germline V gene has CDR1 MGHDK and CDR2 SYGVNS. The CDR3 runs 16 residues. V shed 6 bases, J shed 8 bases, and the junction held 11 bases outside the gene matches. The CDR3 spells CASRQPATSGSDEQFF. CDR3 bases: TGTGCCAGCAGACAACCGGCGACTAGCGGGAGCGATGAGCAGTTCTTC.

The V gene is TRBV27, the J gene TRBJ1-1, with D possibly being TRBD1 (5 bases). The CDR3 contains 15 residues. V lost 0 bases and J lost 0, with 8 bases in between. The germline V gene has CDR1 MNHEY and CDR2 SMNVEV (reference sequence). In nucleotides, the CDR3 is TGTGCCAGCAGTTTATCGTGGGGCCTGAACACTGAAGCTTTCTTT. Its translation is CASSLSWGLNTEAFF.

The chain uses TRBV28 and TRBJ2-5; D ambiguous. The length of the CDR3 is 13 residues. The V gene's germline CDR1 is MDHEN and CDR2 SYDVKM. V lost 4 bases and J lost 5, with 11 bases in between. The CDR3 protein is CASSSRTPETQYF. The CDR3 DNA sequence: TGTGCCAGCAGTTCACGGACCCCGGAGACCCAGTACTTC.

The rearrangement links TRBV5-6 to TRBJ2-2; 7 bases are a match to TRBD2. V trimming: 0 bases; J trimming: 4 bases; junction bases outside the gene matches: 9. This CDR3 spans 17 amino acids. Germline values: CDR1 SGHDT, CDR2 YYEEEE. CDR3 DNA sequence: TGTGCCAGCAGCTTGGGTCGGGGTAGCGGGTTCACCGGGGAGCTGTTTTTT. Its protein is CASSLGRGSGFTGELFF.

CDR3 protein: CASSPSGRGPITDTQYF. In DNA form, the CDR3 reads TGTGCCAGCTCACCATCAGGAAGGGGACCCATCACAGATACGCAGTATTTT. The chain couples TRBV18 to TRBJ2-3, with D perhaps being TRBD1 or TRBD2 (5 bases each). The germline V gene encodes CDR1 KGHSH and CDR2 LQKENI. The length of the CDR3 is 17 residues. V was pared by 2 bases and J by 2 bases, with 17 bases between.

V usage is TRBV19 and J usage is TRBJ2-7; weak D call: TRBD1 (7 bases). The CDR3 has 16 residues. Germline loops: CDR1 LNHDA, CDR2 SQIVND (reference sequence). V lost 3 bases and J lost 5, with 20 bases in between. The DNA of the CDR3 is TGTGCCAGTAGTATTACCGCAGGGGGTCGGGGGCACGAGCAGTACTTC. Translation: CASSITAGGRGHEQYF.

The J gene is TRBJ1-4, the V gene TRBV10-1; D uncertain. Germline V CDR1 and CDR2: WNHNN, SYGVQD (reference sequence). The length of the CDR3 is 15 residues. Trimming took off 0 bases at V and 2 bases at J, with 7 bases between the two ends. CDR3 sequence: CASSESLGTNEKLFF. The DNA of the CDR3 is TGCGCCAGCAGTGAGTCCTTAGGGACTAATGAAAAACTGTTTTTT.

Remarks on this clone: Other DNA sequences within the sample encode an identical CDR3. The CDR3 reads CASSTGQGHQPQHF. In nucleotides, the CDR3 is TGTGCCAGCAGTACGGGACAGGGACATCAGCCCCAGCATTTT. V gene TRBV28 combines with J gene TRBJ1-5; 9 bases align to TRBD1. The CDR3 is 14 residues long. V lost 5 bases, J lost 5 bases, and 4 bases stayed unmatched. Germline assignment: CDR1 MDHEN and CDR2 SYDVKM.

The chain employs TRBV19 and TRBJ1-2; maybe TRBD1 (5 bases). The CDR3 covers 15 residues. V was cut by 6 bases and J by 5 bases, with 19 bases left in between. Germline V gives CDR1 LNHDA, CDR2 SQIVND (reference sequence). The CDR3 nucleotides read TGTGCCAGTAGAAGGGGTGAGCAGCTCGGGTATGGCTACACCTTC. Translating gives CASRRGEQLGYGYTF.

The V gene is TRBV19, the J gene TRBJ1-2; D gene uncertain. This CDR3 has 17 residues. Trimming removed 3 bases from V and 4 bases from J, with 21 bases in between. Germline V lookup: CDR1 LNHDA, CDR2 SQIVND (reference sequence). The CDR3 coding sequence is TGTGCCAGTAGTATCATGGTTGGCTCGATGGAGATCTATGGCTACACCTTC. Protein: CASSIMVGSMEIYGYTF.

The table lists this clone with a count of one. The chain carries TRBV5-8 and TRBJ2-5; D gene ambiguous. The CDR3 spans 13 residues. V dropped 2 bases and J dropped 7 bases, with 12 bases sitting between them. Per the germline V gene, CDR1 is SGHTS and CDR2 is YDEGEE. Written as DNA, the CDR3 is TGTGCCAGCAGCTTACGACTCGTCGGGACCCAGTACTTC. This sequence encodes CASSLRLVGTQYF.

In this sample, this clone turned up once. The chain recombines TRBV4-1 with TRBJ1-2, with 8 bases fitting TRBD1. Germline V gene data show CDR1 as MGHRA and CDR2 as YSYEKL. The CDR3 totals 16 residues. The V segment lost 1 base and the J segment 2 bases; nucleotides outside the gene matches: 6. CDR3 amino acids: CASSQGQGSLNYGYTF. The CDR3 DNA reads as TGCGCCAGCAGCCAAGGACAGGGGTCGCTAAACTATGGCTACACCTTC.

The rearrangement links TRBV11-1 to TRBJ2-2, with TRBD2 matching over 7 bases. This CDR3 is 14 amino acids long. V trimming: 3 bases; J trimming: 6 bases; junction bases outside the gene matches: 4. The germline CDR1 and CDR2 sequences are SGHAT and FQDESV (reference sequence). This CDR3 reads CASSFTSVAGELFF. The CDR3 DNA reads as TGTGCCAGCAGCTTCACTAGCGTGGCCGGGGAGCTGTTTTTT.

The chain employs TRBV6-1 and TRBJ2-7, with D unresolved. Germline assignment: CDR1 MNHNS and CDR2 SASEGT. V was clipped by 6 bases and J by 5 bases, with 17 bases between them. CDR3 length: 14 residues. For the CDR3, the DNA is TGTGCCAGCAGCGCGTTCAAAGACCAGGACGAGCAGTACTTC. Translating it yields CASSAFKDQDEQYF.